What follows is one T cell receptor beta chain and its context. Generated by immunoSEQ multiplex PCR, the TCRdb table keeps only in-frame clones and is missing some. The profile shows roughly 150,000 clones, 93% of them singletons. CDR3 length: 16 residues. CDR1 PRHDT and CDR2 FYEKMQ come from the germline V gene (reference sequence). V was shortened by 0 bases and J by 10 bases, with 21 bases between the two germline ends. These data originate in a study of control samples from healthy donors and cancer patients. The sample consisted of blood. This TCR was sampled from a man younger than 35 in good health. The J gene is TRBJ1-1, the V gene TRBV13, with D possibly matching TRBD1 (5 bases). CDR3 in DNA: TGTGCCAGCAGCTTAGGGCAGGGCGCCCAAACCTCCCCAGCTTTCTTT. It specifies CASSLGQGAQTSPAFF.